Below are 10 T cell receptor beta chains sequenced from a single sample in a study of post-analysis software for immune sequencing data. Whole-study findings and limits: The five TRBV segments detected at higher frequency in patients than in controls included TRBV5-6, TRBV5-1 and TRBV20-1.

Their recognized antigens are unknown. The TCR beta cDNA libraries contained unique molecular identifiers. TCRdb re-derived calls from the PCR reads in MiXCR, one entry per CDR3 protein. The sample has 350,000 to 450,000 distinct CDR3 sequences; less than 40% are singletons. Specimen: blood. All receptors derive from a girl aged 2 to 10 with multiple sclerosis.

This chain joins TRBV5-1 and TRBJ2-1; maybe TRBD1 (6 bases). The germline V and J ends were trimmed by 3 bases and 0 bases, with 10 bases remaining between them. In germline, CDR1 is SGHRS, CDR2 YFSETQ. The CDR3 is 15 residues long. Here the CDR3 DNA reads TGCGCCAGCAGCTGGGGGCCTAGCTCCTACAATGAGCAGTTCTTC. It specifies CASSWGPSSYNEQFF.

The chain employs TRBV14 and TRBJ2-1, with 7 bases aligning to TRBD2. CDR1 is SGHDN and CDR2 is FVKESK in the germline V gene. This CDR3 contains 15 residues. J was trimmed by 9 bases and V by 1 base; bases with no gene match: 9. The CDR3 DNA reads TGTGCCAGCAGCCAAGTAGCGGGCTACAACGGTGAGCAGTTCTTC. It yields the protein CASSQVAGYNGEQFF.

This sequence joins TRBV20-1 and TRBJ1-2, with a tentative D call TRBD1 (5 bases). The germline CDR1 and CDR2 sequences are DFQATT and SNEGSKA (reference sequence). CDR3 length equals 11 residues. V lost 4 bases and J lost 6, with 9 bases in between. DNA for the CDR3: TGCAGTGCTATAGGGACGGATGGCTACACCTTC. It yields the protein CSAIGTDGYTF.

V is TRBV10-3 and J is TRBJ2-3; possible D gene TRBD1, 6 bases. Germline V lookup: CDR1 ENHRY, CDR2 SYGVKD. The CDR3 extends over 19 amino acids. V gave up 0 bases and J gave up 2 bases, with 21 bases separating them. Here the CDR3 DNA reads TGTGCCATCAGTGAGTCCGTCCTTCGACAGGCGGTAGCCACAGATACGCAGTATTTT. Its translation is CAISESVLRQAVATDTQYF.

The chain couples TRBV20-1 to TRBJ2-7; the D gene could be TRBD1 or TRBD2 (6 bases each). The germline V gene encodes CDR1 DFQATT and CDR2 SNEGSKA (reference sequence). This CDR3 spans 15 amino acids. V shed 0 bases and J shed 6 bases, with 18 bases lying between them. CDR3: CSARDVSVGGGEQYF. The CDR3 coding sequence is TGCAGTGCTAGAGATGTCTCCGTGGGGGGCGGCGAGCAGTACTTC.

To note about this clonotype: A much larger clonotype is one base distant, so this may be a read error. CDR3 nucleotides: TGCGCCAGCAGCCAAATAAGGGGAAAGACCCAGTACTTC. Residues: CASSQIRGKTQYF. The V call is TRBV4-1, the J call TRBJ2-7; D is possibly TRBD1 (5 bases). The J call may be wrong; the DNA end is better matched by TRBJ2-5. Per the germline V gene, CDR1 is MGHRA and CDR2 is YSYEKL. This CDR3 is 13 amino acids long.

This rearrangement joins TRBV5-5 to TRBJ2-7, with 11 bases lining up with TRBD2. The J segment lost 2 bases and the V segment lost 4 bases, leaving 5 bases of the junction unmatched. There are 15 residues in the CDR3. Germline assignment: CDR1 SGHKS and CDR2 YYEKEE (reference sequence). CDR3 in amino acids: CASSQLAGAAYEQYF. CDR3 bases: TGTGCCAGCAGCCAACTAGCGGGGGCCGCCTACGAGCAGTACTTC.

This clonotype was detected a few times. J is TRBJ2-1 and V is TRBV20-1, with D maybe TRBD2 (5 bases). The CDR3 length is 15 residues. Trimming took off 0 bases at V and 2 bases at J, with 11 bases between the two ends. Germline CDR1 DFQATT, CDR2 SNEGSKA (reference sequence). CDR3 coding DNA: TGCAGTGCTAGAGATGGCCGGGGTGCCTACAATGAGCAGTTCTTC. Protein sequence: CSARDGRGAYNEQFF.

This clonotype was counted only a few times. The chain combines TRBV12-3 or TRBV12-4 with TRBJ2-1, with 10 bases aligning to TRBD2. The CDR3 runs 16 residues. V shed 6 bases, J shed 7 bases, and the junction held 12 bases outside the gene matches. CDR3 sequence: CASSPASGSFPNEQFF. CDR3 nucleotides: TGTGCCAGCAGCCCCGCTAGCGGGAGCTTTCCGAATGAGCAGTTCTTC.

This clonotype was picked up a small number of times. The V call is TRBV11-2, the J call TRBJ2-1; 13 bases agree with TRBD2. Losses at the gene ends were 4 bases for V and 4 bases for J; bases not matched to a gene: 10. Germline values: CDR1 SGHAT, CDR2 FQNNGV. The CDR3 sequence is 18 residues long. The CDR3 DNA reads as TGTGCCAGCAGCTCAGAATTAAGGACTAGCGGGGGATACAATGAGCAGTTCTTC. The encoded protein is CASSSELRTSGGYNEQFF.